A selection of T cell receptor beta chains follows, all from one sample in a study of blood T cell repertoires in COVID-19. The method was immunoSEQ multiplex PCR; TCRdb's version includes in-frame clones alone and lacks a portion of them. The table has around 150,000 clones, around 90% seen once. The sequenced sample consisted of peripheral blood. The origin of the receptors is a human donor with COVID-19, enrolled during active disease. The donor label of this sample is uncertain. The CDR3 runs from the conserved cysteine through the conserved F or W. The D gene is left open where the match is weak. Not all rows give a size; the values are once, few, many and, for expanded clones, a class.

TRBD1,NA,TRBV18,TRBJ2-7,CASSTRNRGDDEQYF,TGTGCCAGCTCGACACGGAACAGGGGCGACGACGAGCAGTACTTC
NA,NA,TRBV11-3,TRBJ2-3,CASSFLEATDTQYF,TGTGCCAGCAGCTTCTTGGAGGCGACAGATACGCAGTATTTT
NA,NA,TRBV4-2,TRBJ1-5,CASSQGSRTVSNQPQHF,TGTGCCAGCAGCCAAGGGTCCCGGACAGTTAGCAATCAGCCCCAGCATTTT
TRBD2,NA,TRBV7-2,TRBJ2-3,CASSRQGLATQYF,TGTGCCAGCAGCCGCCAGGGACTAGCGACGCAGTATTTT
TRBD1,NA,TRBV19,TRBJ2-5,CASSPGTGRGVETQYF,TGTGCCAGTAGTCCCGGGACAGGGAGAGGGGTGGAGACCCAGTACTTC
TRBD1,NA,TRBV4-1,TRBJ1-3,CASSQDRGTVSGNTIYF,TGCGCCAGCAGCCAAGATCGGGGGACAGTCTCTGGAAACACCATATATTTT
NA,NA,TRBV7-2,TRBJ1-5,CASSLVGRQPQHF,TGTGCCAGCAGCTTAGTCGGTCGGCAGCCCCAGCATTTT
TRBD2,once,TRBV7-6,TRBJ2-1,CASSWGRGTSGKDNEQFF,TGTGCCAGCAGCTGGGGTCGGGGGACTAGCGGGAAAGACAATGAGCAGTTCTTC
TRBD1,NA,TRBV7-9,TRBJ1-2,CASSAAGTGGSEGYTF,TGTGCCAGCAGCGCAGCCGGAACAGGGGGGAGTGAGGGCTACACCTTC
NA,NA,TRBV2,TRBJ1-1,CASSDLGHPNTEAFF,TGTGCCAGCAGTGACTTGGGACACCCGAACACTGAAGCTTTCTTT
TRBD2,NA,TRBV24-1,TRBJ2-1,CATSDSGTSGYNEQFF,TGTGCCACCAGTGATTCCGGGACTAGCGGTTACAATGAGCAGTTCTTC
NA,NA,TRBV11-2,TRBJ2-7,CASSTPPQEPSEQYF,TGTGCCAGCAGCACTCCCCCACAGGAACCATCCGAGCAGTACTTC
NA,NA,TRBV2,TRBJ1-2,CASSEAAGDTF,TGTGCCAGCAGTGAAGCGGCGGGGGACACCTTC
NA,NA,TRBV6-2/TRBV6-3,TRBJ2-7,CASSYPGVYEQYF,TGTGCCAGCAGTTACCCGGGGGTCTACGAGCAGTACTTC
NA,NA,TRBV18,TRBJ1-1,CASSPLSRSESEAFF,TGTGCCAGCTCACCACTCTCCAGGTCGGAATCTGAAGCTTTCTTT
NA,once,TRBV3-1/TRBV3-2,TRBJ2-2,CASSPTGNTGELFF,TGTGCCAGCAGCCCCACAGGGAACACCGGGGAGCTGTTTTTT
NA,NA,TRBV5-1,TRBJ2-3,CASSLALATDTQYF,TGCGCCAGCAGCTTGGCACTAGCCACAGATACGCAGTATTTT
TRBD1,NA,TRBV19,TRBJ1-1,CASQTGFSGGTEAFF,TGTGCCAGCCAAACCGGGTTTTCAGGGGGAACTGAAGCTTTCTTT
TRBD1,NA,TRBV11-3,TRBJ2-7,CASSLAGQGSYEQYF,TGTGCCAGCAGCTTAGCTGGACAGGGTTCCTACGAGCAGTACTTC
TRBD1,once,TRBV6-1,TRBJ2-7,CASSELRDRGSYEQYF,TGTGCCAGCAGTGAATTAAGGGACAGGGGATCCTACGAGCAGTACTTC
NA,once,TRBV9,TRBJ1-1,CASTRDPRDTEAFF,TGTGCCAGCACCCGAGACCCGAGGGACACTGAAGCTTTCTTT
TRBD2,NA,TRBV7-6,TRBJ2-3,CASSLGSGGAVTDTQYF,TGTGCCAGCAGCTTAGGAAGCGGGGGGGCCGTTACAGATACGCAGTATTTT
TRBD1,NA,TRBV29-1,TRBJ1-2,CSVERGLGYGYTF,TGCAGCGTTGAAAGGGGGCTCGGCTATGGCTACACCTTC
TRBD1,NA,TRBV4-2,TRBJ2-2,CASRGQGANTGELFF,TGTGCCAGCCGGGGACAGGGGGCAAACACCGGGGAGCTGTTTTTT
TRBD1,NA,TRBV15,TRBJ1-6,CATRRDRNNSPLHF,TGTGCCACCAGGAGGGACAGGAATAATTCACCCCTCCACTTT
TRBD1,NA,TRBV5-1,TRBJ1-3,CASSPGQGSGNTIYF,TGCGCCAGCAGCCCGGGACAGGGGTCTGGAAACACCATATATTTT
NA,NA,TRBV4-1,TRBJ1-4,CASSQGTDATNEKLFF,TGCGCCAGCAGCCAAGGGACTGACGCAACTAATGAAAAACTGTTTTTT
TRBD1,NA,TRBV18,TRBJ2-7,CASSPPTGAIYEQYF,TGTGCCAGCTCACCTCCCACAGGGGCCATCTACGAGCAGTACTTC
NA,NA,TRBV7-9,TRBJ2-7,CASSLAESTDRSYEQYF,TGTGCCAGCAGCTTAGCGGAGTCCACCGATAGGTCCTACGAGCAGTACTTC
NA,NA,TRBV28,TRBJ2-3,CASSPGGSAGTQYF,TGTGCCAGCAGTCCCGGGGGATCGGCGGGTACGCAGTATTTT
NA,NA,TRBV5-6,TRBJ2-7,CASSLRQVSSYEQYF,TGTGCCAGCAGCTTGCGTCAGGTGAGCTCCTACGAGCAGTACTTC
TRBD1,NA,TRBV9,TRBJ2-1,CASSFAGVGGFDEQFF,TGTGCCAGCAGCTTCGCCGGGGTAGGGGGCTTTGATGAGCAGTTCTTC
TRBD2,few,TRBV10-2,TRBJ2-7,CASSDRSLSGGYEQYF,TGCGCCAGCAGTGACAGGAGCCTTAGCGGGGGCTACGAGCAGTACTTC
TRBD2,NA,TRBV24-1,TRBJ2-1,CATSKDSGSVQGEQFF,TGTGCCACCAGTAAAGACAGCGGGAGCGTTCAGGGTGAGCAGTTCTTC
TRBD1,NA,TRBV18,TRBJ2-2,CASSSTGSYTGELFF,TGTGCCAGCTCATCGACAGGGTCGTACACCGGGGAGCTGTTTTTT
NA,NA,TRBV3-1/TRBV3-2,TRBJ2-7,CASRAGSYEQYF,TGTGCCAGCAGGGCAGGTTCCTACGAGCAGTACTTC
NA,NA,TRBV6-2/TRBV6-3,TRBJ1-4,CASSTGNGNEKLFF,TGTGCCAGCAGTACCGGGAACGGCAATGAAAAACTGTTTTTT
TRBD2,NA,TRBV20-1,TRBJ2-3,CSASGGGAKDTQYF,TGCAGTGCTAGTGGCGGGGGGGCGAAAGATACGCAGTATTTT
NA,medium-sized,TRBV5-6,TRBJ2-1,CASSLAQVSYNEQFF,TGTGCCAGCAGCTTGGCACAGGTCTCCTACAATGAGCAGTTCTTC
TRBD1,NA,TRBV5-1,TRBJ1-4,CASSLEYRTGGVNEKLFF,TGCGCCAGCAGCTTGGAGTACAGGACAGGGGGCGTAAATGAAAAACTGTTTTTT
NA,NA,TRBV5-1,TRBJ1-2,CASSTSRADGYTF,TGCGCCAGCAGTACCTCGAGGGCTGACGGCTACACCTTC
TRBD1,NA,TRBV6-5,TRBJ1-2,CASKRTTGGNGYTF,TGTGCCAGCAAACGGACGACAGGGGGCAATGGCTACACCTTC
NA,NA,TRBV19,TRBJ1-5,CATADGTAAPTQHF,TGTGCCACCGCCGACGGCACCGCGGCACCCACCCAGCATTTT
NA,NA,TRBV4-1,TRBJ2-1,CASSQDNAGFEQFF,TGCGCCAGCAGCCAAGATAACGCAGGATTTGAGCAGTTCTTC
TRBD2,NA,TRBV6-2/TRBV6-3,TRBJ2-3,CASSLQKRGADTQYF,TGTGCCAGCAGTTTGCAAAAGCGGGGGGCAGATACGCAGTATTTT